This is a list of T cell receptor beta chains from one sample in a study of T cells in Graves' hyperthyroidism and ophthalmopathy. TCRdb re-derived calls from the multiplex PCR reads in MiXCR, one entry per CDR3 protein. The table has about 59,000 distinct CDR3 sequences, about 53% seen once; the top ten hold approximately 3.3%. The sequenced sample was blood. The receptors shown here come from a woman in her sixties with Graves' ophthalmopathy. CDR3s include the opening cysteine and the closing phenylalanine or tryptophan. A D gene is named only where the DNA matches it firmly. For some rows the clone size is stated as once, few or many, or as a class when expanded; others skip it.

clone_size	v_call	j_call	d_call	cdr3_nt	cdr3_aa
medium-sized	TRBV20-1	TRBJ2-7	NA	TGCAGTGCTAGAGATTTTAGGTCCAGCTACGAGCAGTACTTC	CSARDFRSSYEQYF
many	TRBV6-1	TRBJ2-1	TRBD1	TGTGCCAGCAGTTTCCGGGACAGGGGTAACAATGAGCAGTTCTTC	CASSFRDRGNNEQFF
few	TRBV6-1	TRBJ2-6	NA	TGTGCCAGCAACCCAGGGTTTCTACTAAGCCCTGGGGCCAACGTCCTGACTTTC	CASNPGFLLSPGANVLTF
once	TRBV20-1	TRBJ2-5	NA	TGCAGTGCTAGAGCGGAGTTGCTCTACAATGAGCAAGAGACCCAGTACTTC	CSARAELLYNEQETQYF
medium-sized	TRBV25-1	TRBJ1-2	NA	TGTGCCAGCAGCTTCTCCTCGTCTGGCTACACCTTC	CASSFSSSGYTF
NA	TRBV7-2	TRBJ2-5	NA	TGTGCCAGCAGCTTAGGGCCAGACCAAGAGACCCAGTACTTC	CASSLGPDQETQYF
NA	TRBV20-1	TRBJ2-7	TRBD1	TGCAGTGCTAGAGATCGTTTAGGCCGGGACAGATACTACGAGCAGTACTTC	CSARDRLGRDRYYEQYF
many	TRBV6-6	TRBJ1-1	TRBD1	TGTGCCAGCAGGTTGACAGGGGACAACACTGAAGCTTTCTTT	CASRLTGDNTEAFF
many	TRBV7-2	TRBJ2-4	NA	TGTGCCAGCAGCTTTGGTCCCCGCGGAGACATTCAGTACTTC	CASSFGPRGDIQYF
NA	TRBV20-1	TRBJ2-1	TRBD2	TGCGGTGCTAGGGCGGGGCGGGAGATTTTCCACAATGAGCAGTTCTTC	CGARAGREIFHNEQFF
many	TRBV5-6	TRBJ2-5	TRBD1	TGTGCCAGCAGACCGACAGGGGGTGAGACCCAGTACTTC	CASRPTGGETQYF
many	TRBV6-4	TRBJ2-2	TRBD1	TGTGCCAGCAGGGCGGACAGGGGGCACACCGGGGAGCTGTTTTTT	CASRADRGHTGELFF
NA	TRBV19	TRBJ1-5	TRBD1	TGTGCTAGTAGTATAGATTGGGACAGGGGGATTCAGCCCCAGCATTTT	CASSIDWDRGIQPQHF
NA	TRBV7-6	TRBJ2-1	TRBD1	TGTGCCAGCAGCTTAGGGGGACAGGCCCAGCGATGGAATGAGCAGTTCTTC	CASSLGGQAQRWNEQFF
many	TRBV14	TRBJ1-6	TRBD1	TGTGCCAGCAGCCGGTGGGGACAGGGGTATTCACCCCTCCACTTT	CASSRWGQGYSPLHF
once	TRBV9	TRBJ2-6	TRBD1	TGTGCCAGCAGCCCCTCGGGACAGGGGGCGGGCACTGAAGCTTTC	CASSPSGQGAGTEAF
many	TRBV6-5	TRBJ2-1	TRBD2	TGTGCCAGCAGTCATACTAGCGGGAACTACAATGAGCAGTTCTTC	CASSHTSGNYNEQFF
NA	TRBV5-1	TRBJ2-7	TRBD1	TGCGCCAGCAGCCTGGGGGGACAGGGGAACGAGCAGCACTTC	CASSLGGQGNEQHF
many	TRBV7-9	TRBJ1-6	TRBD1	TGTGCCAGCAGCTCTTTTGTCGGCGGGACAGATAATTCACCCCTCCACTTT	CASSSFVGGTDNSPLHF
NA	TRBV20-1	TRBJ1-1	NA	TGCAGTGCTAGCGGGCCCTCTGGAAACACTGAAGCTTTCTTT	CSASGPSGNTEAFF
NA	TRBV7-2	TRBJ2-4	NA	TGTGCCAGCAGCATTAGGGGTGGGAACATTCAGTACTTC	CASSIRGGNIQYF
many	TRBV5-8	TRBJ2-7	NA	TGTGCCAGCAGCGACCCGGGACAAAACTACGAGCAGTACTTC	CASSDPGQNYEQYF
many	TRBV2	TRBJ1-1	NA	TGTGCCAGCAGTGAAGAGGGGAACACTGAAGCTTTCTTT	CASSEEGNTEAFF
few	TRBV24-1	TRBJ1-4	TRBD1	TGTGCCACCAGTGAAACAGACAGGGGAGGGGAAAAACTGTTTTTT	CATSETDRGGEKLFF
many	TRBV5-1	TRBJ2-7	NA	TGCGCCAGCAGCTTTTCCACTCAACTCTACGAGCAGTACTTC	CASSFSTQLYEQYF
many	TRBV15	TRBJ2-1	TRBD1	TGTGCCACCAGCAGAGATCTTGGACAGGGATACAATGAGCAGTTCTTC	CATSRDLGQGYNEQFF
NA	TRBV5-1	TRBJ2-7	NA	TGCGCCAGCAGCTTGTACCTTAACTACGAGCAGTACTTC	CASSLYLNYEQYF
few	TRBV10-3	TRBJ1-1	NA	TGTGCCACCAGTGAGGCAGGGAACACCGAAGCTTTCTTT	CATSEAGNTEAFF
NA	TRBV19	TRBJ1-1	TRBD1	TGTGCCAGTAGTATAGATGGGACAGGGCACACTGAAGCTTTCTTT	CASSIDGTGHTEAFF
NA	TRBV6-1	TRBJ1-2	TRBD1	TGTGCCACCAGTGAACAGGGGGATGGCTACACCTTC	CATSEQGDGYTF
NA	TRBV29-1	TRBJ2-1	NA	TGCAGCCAAGAGCTGGTGGGGAATAATGAGCAGTTCTTC	CSQELVGNNEQFF
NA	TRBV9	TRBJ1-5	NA	TGTGCCAGCAGCGCGGGACGCATATATAGCAATCAGCCCCAGCATTTT	CASSAGRIYSNQPQHF
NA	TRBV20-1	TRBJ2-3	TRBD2	TGCAGTGCCGGCGGTACTAGCGGGAGTTGGAGCACAGATACGCAGTATTTT	CSAGGTSGSWSTDTQYF
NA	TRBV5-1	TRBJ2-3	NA	TGCGCCAGCACCCAGGACAGTTCCACAGATACGCAGTATTTT	CASTQDSSTDTQYF
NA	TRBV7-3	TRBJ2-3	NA	NA	CASSFYICSSLGDRSTDTQYF
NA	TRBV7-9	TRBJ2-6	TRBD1	TGTGCCAGCAGCTATCGGGACAGGGACAAATGGGACTCTGGGGCCAACGTCCTGACTTTC	CASSYRDRDKWDSGANVLTF
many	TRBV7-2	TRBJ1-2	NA	TGTGCCAGCAGCCAACCCCATAGGGTCTATGGCTACACCTTC	CASSQPHRVYGYTF